Below are 30 T cell receptor beta chains sequenced from a single sample in a study of T cell repertoires in cytomegalovirus infection. These TCRs are of unknown antigen specificity. MiXCR, applied by TCRdb to the reads, yields one record per CDR3 protein. The sample carries roughly 120,000 distinct CDR3 sequences, 25% to 35% recorded once. The sample consisted of CD8+ T cells from cultured PBMCs, taken from culture after CMV antigen stimulation. Receptors originate from a human donor in good health (CMV status not recorded). Some clones in this sample may be carry-over from other donors' samples.

There are many counts of this clonotype. The chain is built from TRBV7-9 and TRBJ1-2; the match to TRBD1 covers 7 bases. From germline, CDR1 is SEHNR and CDR2 FQNEAQ (reference sequence). V trimming: 4 bases; J trimming: 8 bases; junction bases outside the gene matches: 10. The CDR3 runs to 14 residues. CDR3 region: CASSSGTEALGYTF. The CDR3 DNA follows: TGTGCCAGCAGCTCCGGGACAGAGGCTCTCGGCTACACCTTC.

CDR3 nucleotide sequence: TGCGCCAGCAGCCACACGGCCTCCTACAATGAGCAGTTCTTC. As protein: CASSHTASYNEQFF. The rearrangement links TRBV4-1 to TRBJ2-1, with D uncertain. Germline V gene lookup returns CDR1 MGHRA and CDR2 YSYEKL. The CDR3 runs to 14 residues. Trimming removed 3 bases at V and 0 bases at J, with 6 bases between.

The genes are TRBV28 and TRBJ2-2, with D possibly matching TRBD1 (6 bases). Germline V gene lookup returns CDR1 MDHEN and CDR2 SYDVKM. Trimming removed 7 bases at V and 1 base at J, with 16 bases between. The CDR3 covers 16 residues. CDR3 sequence: CASIDRTYQNTGELFF. CDR3 nucleotide sequence: TGTGCCAGCATAGACAGGACCTACCAGAACACCGGGGAGCTGTTTTTT.

The CDR3 spells CASSNGAENYGYTF. CDR3 bases: TGTGCCAGCAGTAATGGGGCAGAGAACTATGGCTACACCTTC. V usage is TRBV12-3 or TRBV12-4 and J usage is TRBJ1-2, with TRBD1 as a possible D gene (5 bases). The germline V and J ends were trimmed by 5 bases and 2 bases, with 12 bases remaining between them. CDR3 length: 14 amino acids.

This chain uses TRBV18 with TRBJ2-1; 10 positions match TRBD1. CDR1 is KGHSH, CDR2 LQKENI, per germline. There are 17 residues in the CDR3. The V gene end was trimmed by 3 bases and the J gene end by 5 bases; junction bases not matched to a gene: 10. The CDR3 reads CASSPIPGTGVNNEQFF. For the CDR3, the DNA is TGTGCCAGCTCACCTATACCCGGGACAGGGGTTAACAATGAGCAGTTCTTC.

This clonotype was observed a few times. The chain links TRBV6-1 to TRBJ2-2, with 7 bases lining up with TRBD1. Losses at the gene ends were 2 bases for V and 8 bases for J; bases not matched to a gene: 11. Germline CDR1 and CDR2: MNHNS and SASEGT. CDR3 length: 16 residues. Here the CDR3 DNA reads TGTGCCAGCAGTGAAAAGGTCCCCGACAGGGCTGGGGAGCTGTTTTTT. It specifies CASSEKVPDRAGELFF.

This clonotype has more than one count but fewer than ten. The chain joins TRBV19 to TRBJ1-2; D gene unclear. V lost 1 base, J lost 6 bases, and 9 bases lay in between. This CDR3 region has 13 residues. Germline CDR1 is LNHDA and CDR2 is SQIVND (reference sequence). CDR3 nucleotide sequence: TGTGCCAGTAGTATAGGTTCCTTAAATGGCTACACCTTC. This translates into CASSIGSLNGYTF.

CDR3 DNA sequence: TGTGCCAGCAGCGCCACAGGGGGCTTTTCACCCCTCCACTTT. Translated: CASSATGGFSPLHF. The V call is TRBV5-6, the J call TRBJ1-6; 9 bases are a match to TRBD1. The CDR3 runs to 14 residues. CDR1 is SGHDT and CDR2 is YYEEEE in the germline V gene. Germline trimming cut 4 bases from V and 9 bases from J; bases unmatched to any gene: 5.

This sequence joins TRBV2 and TRBJ2-3; 7 nucleotides line up with TRBD1. CDR1 is SNHLY, CDR2 FYNNEI, per germline. After removal of 6 bases from V and 10 bases from J, the junction contained 16 bases not matched to a gene. This CDR3 is built from 15 residues. The CDR3 protein is CASRESLTGRRAQYF. The CDR3 bases are TGTGCCAGCAGGGAGAGTTTGACAGGGAGAAGAGCGCAGTATTTT. Looking up the rest from reference TRBV2 and TRBJ2-3 gives the full variable domain: EPEVTQTPSHQVTQMGQEVILRCVPISNHLYFYWYRQILGQKVEFLVSFYNNEISEKSEIFDDQFSVERPDGSNFTLKIRSTKLEDSAMYFCASRESLTGRRAQYFGPGTRLTVL.

The genes are TRBV15 and TRBJ2-5; maybe TRBD2 (6 bases). The CDR3 sequence is 15 residues long. CDR1 and CDR2 from the germline V gene are LNHNV and YYDKDF (reference sequence). V lost 1 base to trimming and J lost 1 base, with 10 bases between them. The CDR3 spells CATSRGAGLQETQYF. The CDR3, as DNA: TGTGCCACCAGCAGAGGCGCGGGGCTCCAAGAGACCCAGTACTTC. The full variable domain, rest sourced from reference TRBV15 and TRBJ2-5, is DAMVIQNPRYQVTQFGKPVTLSCSQTLNHNVMYWYQQKSSQAPKLLFHYYDKDFNNEADTPDNFQSRRPNTSFCFLDIRSPGLGDTAMYLCATSRGAGLQETQYFGPGTRLLVL.

This clonotype was counted a few times. The chain links TRBV19 to TRBJ2-7; possibly TRBD1 or TRBD2 for D (6 bases each). The CDR3 loop spans 17 amino acids. Trimming removed 6 bases from V and 2 bases from J, with 23 bases in between. Germline V CDR1 and CDR2: LNHDA, SQIVND (reference sequence). In DNA, the CDR3 is TGTGCCAGTAGGCCGGGGGCAGGAGAGACCCGGGCCTACGAGCAGTACTTC. Its translation: CASRPGAGETRAYEQYF.

This clonotype was recorded a few times. V gene TRBV29-1 combines with J gene TRBJ2-7, with unresolved D. Germline values: CDR1 SQVTM, CDR2 ANQGSEA. Trimming shortened V by 4 bases and J by 3 bases, and 10 bases separated the two germline ends. This CDR3 is 12 amino acids long. For the CDR3, the DNA is TGCAGCGTTGGACAAGGCGGCTACGAGCAGTACTTC. This sequence encodes CSVGQGGYEQYF.

At least ten counts were recorded for this clonotype. The chain links TRBV7-8 to TRBJ2-1; D possibly matches TRBD1 or TRBD2 (5 bases each). This CDR3 has 15 amino acids. Germline V gene lookup returns CDR1 SGHVS and CDR2 FQNEAQ. The V and J ends lost 5 bases and 4 bases respectively, with 15 bases between them. CDR3 amino acids: CASSPSIGAYNEQFF. DNA for the CDR3: TGTGCCAGCAGCCCTAGCATCGGGGCTTACAATGAGCAGTTCTTC.

CDR3 protein: CASSPPPGSAPGYF. The DNA for the CDR3 is TGTGCCAGCAGCCCCCCCCCGGGCTCCGCACCAGGGTACTTC. The chain is built from TRBV7-8 and TRBJ2-7; D call uncertain. Germline CDR1 reads SGHVS; CDR2 reads FQNEAQ. Between the trimmed V and J ends, which lost 5 bases and 12 bases, there was a span of 23 bases. The CDR3 covers 14 residues.

This clonotype was recorded once. This chain joins TRBV12-5 and TRBJ1-2, with D uncertain. CDR1 is LGHNT, CDR2 FRNRAP, per germline. Trimming left V 1 base short and J 8 bases short, with 11 bases between. This CDR3 comprises 13 residues. The CDR3 bases are TGTGCTAGTGGTTTGGACGCGAACGACGGCTACACCTTC. Its protein product is CASGLDANDGYTF.

This clonotype was found a few times. A junction boundary mismatches the germline segment, possibly from a read error. The chain is built from TRBV11-2 and TRBJ1-1, with D possibly TRBD1 on 5 matching bases. CDR1 SGHAT and CDR2 FQNNGV come from the germline V gene. The CDR3 consists of 12 residues. This CDR3 is CASSLPGPPYAF. As DNA, the CDR3 is TGTGCCAGCAGCTTACCAGGGCCGCCTTATGCGTTT.

This clonotype has a handful of counts. V usage is TRBV7-3 and J usage is TRBJ2-2; 8 nucleotides line up with TRBD1. V was clipped by 1 base and J by 3 bases; unmatched bases: 4. The CDR3 is 16 residues long. Germline values: CDR1 SGHTA, CDR2 FQGTGA. The CDR3 DNA is TGTGCCAGCAGCTTAAGGCCAGGGGGCGACACCGGGGAGCTGTTTTTT. Protein sequence: CASSLRPGGDTGELFF.

The chain links TRBV7-9 to TRBJ2-2, with D maybe TRBD2 (5 bases). This CDR3 spans 13 amino acids. The germline V gene encodes CDR1 SEHNR and CDR2 FQNEAQ (reference sequence). Trimming pared 1 base from V and 13 bases from J, leaving 13 bases between. CDR3 loop: CASSLDKDRGLFF. The DNA for the CDR3 is TGTGCCAGCAGCTTAGATAAAGACCGGGGGCTGTTTTTT.

The V call is TRBV27, the J call TRBJ2-2, with a possible D match to TRBD2 (6 bases). Between the trimmed V and J ends, which lost 4 bases and 6 bases, there was a span of 21 bases. Germline CDR1 and CDR2: MNHEY and SMNVEV (reference sequence). The CDR3 is 17 amino acids. Here the CDR3 DNA reads TGTGCCAGCAGTTCGGGTTGGGCAGGGAGGTTTGCCGGGGAGCTGTTTTTT. Translated, it gives CASSSGWAGRFAGELFF.

V is TRBV7-6 and J is TRBJ1-4; TRBD1 agrees at 10 bases. CDR3 size: 15 residues. Germline CDR1 SGHVS, CDR2 FNYEAQ. V gave up 8 bases and J gave up 6 bases; unmatched junction bases: 9. Here the CDR3 DNA reads TGTGCCAGCGCCAACACCGGGACAGGGGATGAAAAACTGTTTTTT. Translation: CASANTGTGDEKLFF.

The rearrangement links TRBV6-5 to TRBJ2-7; D not resolved. There are 13 residues in the CDR3. Trimming removed 2 bases at V and 6 bases at J, with 11 bases between. Germline V gives CDR1 MNHEY, CDR2 SVGAGI. The CDR3 region has the DNA TGTGCCAGCAGTTACCTACAGCAAGGCGAGCAGTACTTC. It yields the protein CASSYLQQGEQYF.

The V gene is TRBV5-1, the J gene TRBJ2-1, with TRBD1 matching 10 bases. Germline loops: CDR1 SGHRS, CDR2 YFSETQ. The CDR3 contains 16 residues. Trimming removed 3 bases from V and 3 bases from J; junction bases left unmatched: 6. The CDR3 DNA reads TGCGCCAGCAGCTCCCTGCGGGACAGGGGCTACAATGAGCAGTTCTTC. Amino acids: CASSSLRDRGYNEQFF.

This clonotype showed up just a few times. The V call is TRBV20-1, the J call TRBJ2-3; 12 bases map to TRBD2. From germline, CDR1 is DFQATT and CDR2 SNEGSKA (reference sequence). Trimming took 5 bases from V and 4 from J; bases not matched to a gene: 10. CDR3 length: 16 amino acids. CDR3 in amino acids: CSARELAGGPPDTQYF. DNA for the CDR3: TGCAGTGCTCGGGAGCTAGCGGGGGGGCCCCCAGATACGCAGTATTTT.

This clonotype has at least ten counts. The chain is built from TRBV5-4 and TRBJ1-1; no firm D call. There are 14 residues in the CDR3. Germline values: CDR1 SGHNT, CDR2 YYREEE (reference sequence). Between the trimmed V and J ends, which lost 0 bases and 3 bases, there was a span of 9 bases. The CDR3 DNA is TGTGCCAGCAGCTTGGCCCCGGGGTACACTGAAGCTTTCTTT. Residues: CASSLAPGYTEAFF.

This clonotype was recorded many times. The CDR3, as DNA: TGTGCCAGCAGCTTAGTAACGGGGGGGGCCTACAATGAGCAGTTCTTC. Its protein product is CASSLVTGGAYNEQFF. The rearrangement links TRBV7-6 to TRBJ2-1; 8 positions match TRBD2. This CDR3 is built from 16 residues. Unmatched junction bases numbered 4, after V lost 1 base and J lost 2 bases. The germline V gene has CDR1 SGHVS and CDR2 FNYEAQ.

The V gene is TRBV6-1, the J gene TRBJ2-3; tentatively, D is TRBD1 or TRBD2 (5 bases each). Trimming pared 1 base from V and 1 base from J, leaving 24 bases between. The CDR3 is made up of 20 amino acids. Per germline, CDR1 MNHNS and CDR2 SASEGT. CDR3 DNA sequence: TGTGCCAGCAGTGAAGATCGGGACCTCGGGAAGGTTCTAGGCACAGATACGCAGTATTTT. It yields the protein CASSEDRDLGKVLGTDTQYF.

V is TRBV19 and J is TRBJ2-1, with D unresolved. Germline loops: CDR1 LNHDA, CDR2 SQIVND (reference sequence). Trimming removed 6 bases at V and 4 bases at J, with 16 bases between. The CDR3 has 15 residues. The CDR3, as DNA: TGTGCCAGTAGCCCCCCCGGGTGGCCTTACAATGAGCAGTTCTTC. This gives the protein CASSPPGWPYNEQFF.

V usage is TRBV7-4 and J usage is TRBJ2-5; D perhaps matches TRBD1 (7 bases). The CDR3 loop spans 15 amino acids. From germline, CDR1 is SGHVT and CDR2 SQSDAQ. V shed 5 bases and J shed 7 bases, with 20 bases lying between them. As DNA, the CDR3 is TGTGCCAGCAGCCCCCCCAGGGGGGCCTTAAGGACCCAGTACTTC. Its translation is CASSPPRGALRTQYF. The entire variable domain, with the rest obtained from reference TRBV7-4 and TRBJ2-5, is as follows: GAGVSQSPRYKVAKRGRDVALRCDSISGHVTLYWYRQTLGQGSEVLTYSQSDAQRDKSGRPSGRFSAERPERSVSTLKIQRTEQGDSAVYLCASSPPRGALRTQYFGPGTRLLVL.

V gene TRBV7-2 combines with J gene TRBJ2-1; TRBD1 is a possible D gene (6 bases). V gave up 1 base and J gave up 6 bases, with 10 bases separating them. The germline CDR1 and CDR2 sequences are SGHTA and FQGNSA. The CDR3 covers 14 residues. In nucleotides, the CDR3 is TGTGCCAGCAGCTTAGGGGTAGGGGGCAATGAGCAGTTCTTC. It codes for CASSLGVGGNEQFF.

V gene TRBV7-6 combines with J gene TRBJ2-7; a possible D gene is TRBD1 (5 bases). V lost 1 base to trimming and J lost 4 bases, with 17 bases between them. Germline lookup yields CDR1 SGHVS and CDR2 FNYEAQ. The CDR3 covers 16 residues. CDR3 region: CASSLVPQGVIYEQYF. DNA for the CDR3: TGTGCCAGCAGCTTAGTACCCCAGGGCGTCATTTACGAGCAGTACTTC.